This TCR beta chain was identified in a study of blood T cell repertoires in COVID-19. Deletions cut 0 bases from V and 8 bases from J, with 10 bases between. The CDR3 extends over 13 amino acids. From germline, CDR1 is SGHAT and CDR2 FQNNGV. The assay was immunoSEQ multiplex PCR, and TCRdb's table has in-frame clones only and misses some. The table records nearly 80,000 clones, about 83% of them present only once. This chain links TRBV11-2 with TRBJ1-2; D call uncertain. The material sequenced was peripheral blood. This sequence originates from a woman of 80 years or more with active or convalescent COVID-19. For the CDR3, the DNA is TGTGCCAGCAGCTTAGAGCGGGCCAGAGGCTACACCTTC. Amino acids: CASSLERARGYTF. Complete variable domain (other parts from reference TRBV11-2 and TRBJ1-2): EAGVAQSPRYKIIEKRQSVAFWCNPISGHATLYWYQQILGQGPKLLIQFQNNGVVDDSQLPKDRFSAERLKGVDSTLKIQPAKLEDSAVYLCASSLERARGYTFGSGTRLTVV.